A selection of T cell receptor beta chains follows, all from one sample in a study of OX40 agonist ivuxolimab in advanced cancers. TCRdb keeps only in-frame clones here, not all; method: immunoSEQ multiplex PCR. The repertoire holds 30,000 to 40,000 clones, with over 85% as singletons. The material was CD4+ or CD8+ T cells sorted from blood, obtained in a trial of the OX40 agonist ivuxolimab. These receptors all come from an adult with an advanced solid tumor such as melanoma, head and neck, liver or kidney cancer. CDR3s include the opening cysteine and the closing phenylalanine or tryptophan. The order of the fields is V gene, clone size, D gene, J gene, CDR3 DNA, CDR3 protein. The D gene is left open where the match is weak. Part of the rows lack a size; the others show once, few, many or a class for expanded clones.

v_gene: TRBV29-1
abundance: .
d_gene: TRBD1
j_gene: TRBJ2-7
CDR3nt: TGCAGCGGATCGACAGGGGCCGGATACGAGCAGTACTTC
CDR3aa: CSGSTGAGYEQYF

v_gene: TRBV2
abundance: .
d_gene: .
j_gene: TRBJ1-3
CDR3nt: TGTGCCAGCAGCCCGGCATCCGTTGGAAACACCATATATTTT
CDR3aa: CASSPASVGNTIYF

v_gene: TRBV6-1
abundance: .
d_gene: .
j_gene: TRBJ1-5
CDR3nt: TGTGCCAGCAGTGAGCCCGGGGGGGTGGAAGGCAATCAGCCCCAGCATTTT
CDR3aa: CASSEPGGVEGNQPQHF

v_gene: TRBV4-1
abundance: few
d_gene: .
j_gene: TRBJ2-7
CDR3nt: TGCGCCAGCAGCCCTTCCGTGGGCTCCTACGAGCAGTACTTC
CDR3aa: CASSPSVGSYEQYF

v_gene: TRBV27
abundance: .
d_gene: .
j_gene: TRBJ2-3
CDR3nt: TGTGCCAGCAGTTCCCTAAGCACGAATACGCAGTATTTT
CDR3aa: CASSSLSTNTQYF

v_gene: TRBV4-1
abundance: .
d_gene: .
j_gene: TRBJ1-2
CDR3nt: TGCGCCAGCAGCCAAGATCACGGCGATGGCTACACCTTC
CDR3aa: CASSQDHGDGYTF

v_gene: TRBV6-5
abundance: .
d_gene: .
j_gene: TRBJ2-2
CDR3nt: TGTGCCAGCAGTTACCAAAACACCGGGGAGCTGTTTTTT
CDR3aa: CASSYQNTGELFF

v_gene: TRBV13
abundance: .
d_gene: TRBD2
j_gene: TRBJ2-7
CDR3nt: TGTGCCAGCAGCTTAAGCCTAGCGGGGCCTACCTACGAGCAGTACTTC
CDR3aa: CASSLSLAGPTYEQYF

v_gene: TRBV10-1
abundance: .
d_gene: .
j_gene: TRBJ2-7
CDR3nt: TGCGCCAGCAGTGAAGAGGGGAACAGGCGTATCGTCTTTTACGAGCAGTACTTC
CDR3aa: CASSEEGNRRIVFYEQYF

v_gene: TRBV6-1
abundance: .
d_gene: .
j_gene: TRBJ2-6
CDR3nt: TGTGCCAGCAGTGAAGGAACAGGGCTTGGGGCCAACGTCCTGACTTTC
CDR3aa: CASSEGTGLGANVLTF

v_gene: TRBV6-6
abundance: .
d_gene: .
j_gene: TRBJ2-1
CDR3nt: TGTGCCAGCAGTTACTCAGGTCCCTACAATGAGCAGTTCTTC
CDR3aa: CASSYSGPYNEQFF

v_gene: TRBV14
abundance: .
d_gene: .
j_gene: TRBJ2-5
CDR3nt: TGTGCCAGCAGCCTTGCCCCAGAGACCCAGTACTTC
CDR3aa: CASSLAPETQYF

v_gene: TRBV5-1
abundance: once
d_gene: .
j_gene: TRBJ1-6
CDR3nt: TGCGCCAGCAGTCCATCCCCGACGAGTAACTATAATTCACCCCTCCACTTT
CDR3aa: CASSPSPTSNYNSPLHF

v_gene: TRBV7-9
abundance: once
d_gene: .
j_gene: TRBJ2-7
CDR3nt: TGTGCCAGCAGCTTAATGACAGAAAAGACCTACGAGCAGTACTTC
CDR3aa: CASSLMTEKTYEQYF

v_gene: TRBV19
abundance: .
d_gene: TRBD1
j_gene: TRBJ2-4
CDR3nt: TGTGCCTCAAAGGGGGCAATTCTTGTCTTC
CDR3aa: CASKGAILVF

v_gene: TRBV5-4
abundance: .
d_gene: .
j_gene: TRBJ2-7
CDR3nt: TGTGCCAGCAGTCCAGGGGGGGGAGGCTACGAGCAGTACTTC
CDR3aa: CASSPGGGGYEQYF

v_gene: TRBV28
abundance: .
d_gene: TRBD1
j_gene: TRBJ1-4
CDR3nt: TGTGCCAGCAGTTTCGGGACAGGGGAGATTGGAACTAATGAAAAACTGTTTTTT
CDR3aa: CASSFGTGEIGTNEKLFF

v_gene: TRBV7-9
abundance: .
d_gene: .
j_gene: TRBJ2-7
CDR3nt: TGTGCCAGCAGCTTAGTTCCCGGTGGGGGCCCCTACGAGCAGTACTTC
CDR3aa: CASSLVPGGGPYEQYF

v_gene: TRBV7-2
abundance: .
d_gene: .
j_gene: TRBJ2-5
CDR3nt: TGTGCCAGCAGCCCTAGGATTGGAGCGTCCAGCGAGACCCAGTACTTC
CDR3aa: CASSPRIGASSETQYF

v_gene: TRBV10-1
abundance: .
d_gene: .
j_gene: TRBJ2-7
CDR3nt: TGCGCCAGCAGTGAGCGGCAGAGCTCCTACGAGCAGTACTTC
CDR3aa: CASSERQSSYEQYF

v_gene: TRBV11-2
abundance: once
d_gene: .
j_gene: TRBJ2-1
CDR3nt: TGTGCCAGCAGCTTAGGTCGACAGGTGGATGAGCAGTTCTTC
CDR3aa: CASSLGRQVDEQFF

v_gene: TRBV4-2
abundance: .
d_gene: .
j_gene: TRBJ2-7
CDR3nt: TGTGCCAGCAGCCAAGATTACGGACCCTACGAGCAGTACTTC
CDR3aa: CASSQDYGPYEQYF

v_gene: TRBV19
abundance: once
d_gene: .
j_gene: TRBJ2-1
CDR3nt: TGTGCCAGTACCCCCGGGACTGTTACCCTAAATGAGCAGTTCTTC
CDR3aa: CASTPGTVTLNEQFF

v_gene: TRBV13
abundance: .
d_gene: .
j_gene: TRBJ2-2
CDR3nt: TGTGCCAGCAGCTCCAAGGACTTTTACACCGGGGAGCTGTTTTTT
CDR3aa: CASSSKDFYTGELFF

v_gene: TRBV5-6
abundance: .
d_gene: .
j_gene: TRBJ2-5
CDR3nt: TGTGCCAGCAGCTTGGGGACAGAACTCCTTATAGAGACCCAGTACTTC
CDR3aa: CASSLGTELLIETQYF

v_gene: TRBV2
abundance: once
d_gene: .
j_gene: TRBJ2-3
CDR3nt: TGTGCCAGCAGTGAAGCACCAACAGATACGCAGTATTTT
CDR3aa: CASSEAPTDTQYF

v_gene: TRBV5-4
abundance: .
d_gene: .
j_gene: TRBJ2-3
CDR3nt: TGTGCCAGCAGCGTCGACAGCACAGATACGCAGTATTTT
CDR3aa: CASSVDSTDTQYF

v_gene: TRBV2
abundance: .
d_gene: TRBD1
j_gene: TRBJ2-7
CDR3nt: TGTGCCGCCTCAATGGGGCAGGGGGCAGACAACGAGCAGTACTTC
CDR3aa: CAASMGQGADNEQYF

v_gene: TRBV28
abundance: .
d_gene: TRBD1
j_gene: TRBJ1-6
CDR3nt: TGTGCCAGCCTGGACAGGGAAAATTCACCCCTCCACTTT
CDR3aa: CASLDRENSPLHF

v_gene: TRBV4-1
abundance: .
d_gene: TRBD1
j_gene: TRBJ2-7
CDR3nt: TGCGCCAGCAGCCAAGTGATCCTCCGGGACAGCTCCTACGAGCAGTACTTC
CDR3aa: CASSQVILRDSSYEQYF

v_gene: TRBV9
abundance: .
d_gene: TRBD2
j_gene: TRBJ2-3
CDR3nt: TGTGCCAGCAGCGCCCTACTAGCGGGAGGAACAGATACGCAGTATTTT
CDR3aa: CASSALLAGGTDTQYF

v_gene: TRBV5-6
abundance: .
d_gene: .
j_gene: TRBJ2-2
CDR3nt: TGTGCCAGCAGCCAAATCGGTGGGGGGAGCGGGGAGCTGTTTTTT
CDR3aa: CASSQIGGGSGELFF

v_gene: TRBV27
abundance: .
d_gene: .
j_gene: TRBJ2-7
CDR3nt: TGTGCCAGCAGTTTAATATGGGGGTCCAAGGAGCAGTACTTC
CDR3aa: CASSLIWGSKEQYF

v_gene: TRBV5-3
abundance: .
d_gene: .
j_gene: TRBJ2-7
CDR3nt: TGTGCCAGCAGCAAAATAACAGGCGAGCAGTACTTC
CDR3aa: CASSKITGEQYF

v_gene: TRBV19
abundance: .
d_gene: TRBD2
j_gene: TRBJ2-7
CDR3nt: TGTGCCAGTAGTATCGGACTAGCGGCCTACGAGCAGTACTTC
CDR3aa: CASSIGLAAYEQYF

v_gene: TRBV7-6
abundance: .
d_gene: .
j_gene: TRBJ2-5
CDR3nt: TGTGCCAGCAGCTTCAGCGCAGGGTCCGGGGAGACCCAGTACTTC
CDR3aa: CASSFSAGSGETQYF

v_gene: TRBV2
abundance: .
d_gene: .
j_gene: TRBJ2-3
CDR3nt: TGTGCCAGCAGCCGACTCCCCGTAGTCACAGATACGCAGTATTTT
CDR3aa: CASSRLPVVTDTQYF

v_gene: TRBV28
abundance: .
d_gene: TRBD1
j_gene: TRBJ2-7
CDR3nt: TGTGCCAGCAGTCCAAACATTGGGACAGGGGTCCACGAGCAGTACTTC
CDR3aa: CASSPNIGTGVHEQYF

v_gene: TRBV9
abundance: .
d_gene: .
j_gene: TRBJ2-5
CDR3nt: TGTGCCAGCGGGACCTCGGCGACCCAGTACTTC
CDR3aa: CASGTSATQYF

v_gene: TRBV7-9
abundance: .
d_gene: TRBD1
j_gene: TRBJ2-3
CDR3nt: TGTGCCAGCAGCGAGCCGGGACAGGGTCGGGACACAGATACGCAGTATTTT
CDR3aa: CASSEPGQGRDTDTQYF

v_gene: TRBV7-2
abundance: .
d_gene: .
j_gene: TRBJ2-1
CDR3nt: TGTGCCAGCAGCTTAGGCGGGACCTCCTACAATGAGCAGTTCTTC
CDR3aa: CASSLGGTSYNEQFF

v_gene: TRBV28
abundance: .
d_gene: .
j_gene: TRBJ2-5
CDR3nt: TGTGCCAGCAGTCGGGCCAGGGGTCGAGAGACCCAGTACTTC
CDR3aa: CASSRARGRETQYF

v_gene: TRBV7-9
abundance: .
d_gene: TRBD2
j_gene: TRBJ2-5
CDR3nt: TGTGCCAGCCGAGGGGAGGGTTCTTTTCGGGAGACCCAGTACTTC
CDR3aa: CASRGEGSFRETQYF

v_gene: TRBV6-5
abundance: .
d_gene: TRBD1
j_gene: TRBJ1-1
CDR3nt: TGTGCCAGCATTACGGACAGGGTAGGCACTGAAGCTTTCTTT
CDR3aa: CASITDRVGTEAFF

v_gene: TRBV27
abundance: few
d_gene: .
j_gene: TRBJ2-7
CDR3nt: TGTGCCAGCAGTTTATCAGGGAATTCCTACGAGCAGTACTTC
CDR3aa: CASSLSGNSYEQYF

v_gene: TRBV6-4
abundance: .
d_gene: .
j_gene: TRBJ1-2
CDR3nt: TGTGCCAGCGTTAGGGGCTCTAACTATGGCTACACCTTC
CDR3aa: CASVRGSNYGYTF

v_gene: TRBV5-8
abundance: .
d_gene: TRBD1
j_gene: TRBJ2-7
CDR3nt: TGTGCCAGCAGCTTGAGGGGACAGGGGTCCTACGAGCAGTACTTC
CDR3aa: CASSLRGQGSYEQYF

v_gene: TRBV6-1
abundance: .
d_gene: .
j_gene: TRBJ1-1
CDR3nt: TGTGCCAGCAGTGAAGATCCTAACGGGCCGACCCTCCGACGAGCTTTCTTT
CDR3aa: CASSEDPNGPTLRRAFF

v_gene: TRBV5-6
abundance: .
d_gene: .
j_gene: TRBJ2-7
CDR3nt: TGTGCCAGCAGCTTGGAAGTCCTAGTACGGAGCTCCTACGAGCAGTACTTC
CDR3aa: CASSLEVLVRSSYEQYF

v_gene: TRBV30
abundance: .
d_gene: .
j_gene: TRBJ2-7
CDR3nt: TGTGCCTGGATGAAGGACTACGAGCAGTACTTC
CDR3aa: CAWMKDYEQYF

v_gene: TRBV5-1
abundance: .
d_gene: .
j_gene: TRBJ2-1
CDR3nt: TGCGCCAGCACTGGGCGCTCGGTCTACAATGAGCAGTTCTTC
CDR3aa: CASTGRSVYNEQFF

v_gene: TRBV7-9
abundance: .
d_gene: .
j_gene: TRBJ2-1
CDR3nt: TGTGCCAGCAGCTCCCCCGGGACCTCCTACAATGAGCAGTTCTTC
CDR3aa: CASSSPGTSYNEQFF

v_gene: TRBV7-2
abundance: .
d_gene: TRBD2
j_gene: TRBJ2-1
CDR3nt: TGTGCCAGCAGCTCTATACCCTATAGGACTAGCGGGAACTACAATGAGCAGTTCTTC
CDR3aa: CASSSIPYRTSGNYNEQFF

v_gene: TRBV28
abundance: .
d_gene: .
j_gene: TRBJ2-2
CDR3nt: TGTGCCAGCAGTTTGTGGCTGGGGAACACCGGGGAGCTGTTTTTT
CDR3aa: CASSLWLGNTGELFF